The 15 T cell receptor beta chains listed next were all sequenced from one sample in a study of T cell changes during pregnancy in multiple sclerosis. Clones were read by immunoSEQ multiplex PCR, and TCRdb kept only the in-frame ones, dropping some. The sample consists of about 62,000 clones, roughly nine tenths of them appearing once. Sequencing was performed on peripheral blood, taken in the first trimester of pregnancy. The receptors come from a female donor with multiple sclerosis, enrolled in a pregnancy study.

In DNA, the CDR3 is TGTGCCAGCAGCGAGGGACAGGGGAAAGTTATGTGGAATCAGCCCCAGCATTTT. Encoded protein: CASSEGQGKVMWNQPQHF. The J gene is TRBJ1-5, the V gene TRBV5-6, with 10 bases lining up with TRBD1. V was clipped by 4 bases and J by 4 bases; unmatched bases: 14. The CDR3 consists of 18 residues. Germline values: CDR1 SGHDT, CDR2 YYEEEE.

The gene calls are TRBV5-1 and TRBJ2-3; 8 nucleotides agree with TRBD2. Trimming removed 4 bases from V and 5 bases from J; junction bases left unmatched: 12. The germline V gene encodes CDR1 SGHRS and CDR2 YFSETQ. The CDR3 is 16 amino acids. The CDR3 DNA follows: TGCGCCAGCAGCCCTCCTGGACTAGCCTCCCGAGATACGCAGTATTTT. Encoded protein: CASSPPGLASRDTQYF.

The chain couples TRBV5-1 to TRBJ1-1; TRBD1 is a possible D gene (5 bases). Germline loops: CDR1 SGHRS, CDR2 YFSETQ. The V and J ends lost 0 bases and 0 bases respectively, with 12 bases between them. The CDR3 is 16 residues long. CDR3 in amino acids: CASSLVGGRMNTEAFF. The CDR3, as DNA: TGCGCCAGCAGCTTGGTCGGGGGAAGGATGAACACTGAAGCTTTCTTT.

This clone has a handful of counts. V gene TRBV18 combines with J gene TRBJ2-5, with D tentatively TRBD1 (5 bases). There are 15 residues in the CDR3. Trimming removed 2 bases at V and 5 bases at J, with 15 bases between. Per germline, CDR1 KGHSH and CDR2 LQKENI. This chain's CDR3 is CASSPRARVEETQYF. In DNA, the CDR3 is TGTGCCAGCTCACCAAGGGCCAGGGTCGAGGAGACCCAGTACTTC.

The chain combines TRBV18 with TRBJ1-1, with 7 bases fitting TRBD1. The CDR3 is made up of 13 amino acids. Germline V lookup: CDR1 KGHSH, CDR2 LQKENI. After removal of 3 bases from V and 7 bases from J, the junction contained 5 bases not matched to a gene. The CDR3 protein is CASSPRTGNEAFF. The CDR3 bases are TGTGCCAGCTCACCTCGGACAGGTAATGAAGCTTTCTTT.

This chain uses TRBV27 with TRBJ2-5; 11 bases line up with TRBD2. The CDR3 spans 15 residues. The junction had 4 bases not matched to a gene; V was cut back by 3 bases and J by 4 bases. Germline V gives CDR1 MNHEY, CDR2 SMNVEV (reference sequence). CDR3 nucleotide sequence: TGTGCCAGCAGTTTTCGAGGACTAGCGGGAGAGACCCAGTACTTC. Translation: CASSFRGLAGETQYF.

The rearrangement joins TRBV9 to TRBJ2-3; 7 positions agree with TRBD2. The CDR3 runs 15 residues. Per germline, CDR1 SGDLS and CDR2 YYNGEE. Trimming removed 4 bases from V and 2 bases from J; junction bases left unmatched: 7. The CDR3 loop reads CASSPTGGTTDTQYF. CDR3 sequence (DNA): TGTGCCAGCAGCCCCACCGGGGGGACCACAGATACGCAGTATTTT.

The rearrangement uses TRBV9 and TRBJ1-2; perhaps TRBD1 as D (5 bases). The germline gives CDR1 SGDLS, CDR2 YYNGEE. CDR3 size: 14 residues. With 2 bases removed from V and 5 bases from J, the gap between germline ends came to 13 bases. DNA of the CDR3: TGTGCCAGCAGCGTTGGGGGGATCTTGTATGGCTACACCTTC. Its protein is CASSVGGILYGYTF.

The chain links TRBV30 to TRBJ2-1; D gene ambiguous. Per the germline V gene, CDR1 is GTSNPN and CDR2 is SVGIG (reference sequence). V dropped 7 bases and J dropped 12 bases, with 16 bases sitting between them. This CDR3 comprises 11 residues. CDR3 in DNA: TGTGCCTCGCAGACATCTTTTGGGCAGTTCTTC. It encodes CASQTSFGQFF.

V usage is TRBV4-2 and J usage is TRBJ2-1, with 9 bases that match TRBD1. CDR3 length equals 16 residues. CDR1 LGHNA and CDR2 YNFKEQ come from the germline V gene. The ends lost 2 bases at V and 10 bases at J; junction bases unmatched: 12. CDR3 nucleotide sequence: TGTGCCAGCAGCCAAAACAGGGGGCTCGGGACGGAGGAGCAGTTCTTC. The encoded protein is CASSQNRGLGTEEQFF.

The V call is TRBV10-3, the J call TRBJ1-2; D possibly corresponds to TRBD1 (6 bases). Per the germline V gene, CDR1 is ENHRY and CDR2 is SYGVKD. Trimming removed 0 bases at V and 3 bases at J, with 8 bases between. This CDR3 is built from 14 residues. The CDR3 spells CAISESRTDYGYTF. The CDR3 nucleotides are TGTGCCATCAGTGAGTCTCGGACAGACTATGGCTACACCTTC.

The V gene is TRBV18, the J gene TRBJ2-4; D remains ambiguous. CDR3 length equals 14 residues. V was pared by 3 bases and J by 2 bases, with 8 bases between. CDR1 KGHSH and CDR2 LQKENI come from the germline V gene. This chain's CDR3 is CASSPPSSKNIQYF. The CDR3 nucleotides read TGTGCCAGCTCACCGCCCAGTTCCAAAAACATTCAGTACTTC.

The CDR3 coding sequence is TGCGCCAGCAGTCTAGGACAGGCGGGAGATACGCAGTATTTT. Its translation is CASSLGQAGDTQYF. The genes are TRBV5-1 and TRBJ2-3, with 7 bases aligning to TRBD1. The CDR3 runs 14 residues. From germline, CDR1 is SGHRS and CDR2 YFSETQ. V shed 5 bases and J 5 bases; nucleotides not matched to a gene: 8.

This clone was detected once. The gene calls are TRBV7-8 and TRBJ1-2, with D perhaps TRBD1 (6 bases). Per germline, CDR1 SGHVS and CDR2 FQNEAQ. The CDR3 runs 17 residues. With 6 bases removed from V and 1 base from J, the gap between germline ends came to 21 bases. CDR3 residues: CASRPTWHKGVNYGYTF. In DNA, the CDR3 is TGTGCCAGCAGACCAACGTGGCACAAGGGGGTTAACTATGGCTACACCTTC.

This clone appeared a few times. This chain's CDR3 is CASSRTGDNQPQHF. The DNA of the CDR3 is TGTGCCAGCAGCCGGACAGGGGACAATCAGCCCCAGCATTTT. The chain joins TRBV28 to TRBJ1-5; TRBD1 aligns across 9 bases. After removal of 6 bases from V and 3 bases from J, the junction contained 3 bases not matched to a gene. CDR1 and CDR2 from the germline V gene are MDHEN and SYDVKM. The CDR3 extends over 14 amino acids.